A single sample is the source of the 22 T cell receptor beta chains below, sequenced in a study of OX40 agonist ivuxolimab in advanced cancers. Assay: immunoSEQ multiplex PCR; the TCRdb copy retains only in-frame clones and omits some. The table includes tens of thousands of clones, 84% detected once. The sequencing here drew on CD4+ or CD8+ T cells sorted from blood, taken in a trial of the OX40 agonist ivuxolimab. The receptors were gathered from an adult with an advanced solid tumor such as melanoma, head and neck, liver or kidney cancer.

The chain employs TRBV5-5 and TRBJ1-5; D is ambiguous. Between the trimmed V and J ends, which lost 0 bases and 0 bases, there was a span of 4 bases. This CDR3 is 14 amino acids long. Germline lookup yields CDR1 SGHKS and CDR2 YYEKEE (reference sequence). For the CDR3, the DNA is TGTGCCAGCAGCTTGGAGTCTAGCAATCAGCCCCAGCATTTT. This gives the protein CASSLESSNQPQHF.

This chain joins TRBV7-6 and TRBJ1-3; D is undetermined. Trimming removed 3 bases from V and 0 bases from J, with 6 bases in between. Germline CDR1 is SGHVS and CDR2 is FNYEAQ. The length of the CDR3 is 14 residues. In DNA, the CDR3 is TGTGCCAGCAGCTTCAGCGTCTCTGGAAACACCATATATTTT. This translates into CASSFSVSGNTIYF.

The genes are TRBV2 and TRBJ1-5; no reliable D call. The germline V and J ends were trimmed by 7 bases and 2 bases, with 12 bases remaining between them. Germline values: CDR1 SNHLY, CDR2 FYNNEI. There are 14 residues in the CDR3. The CDR3 DNA is TGTGCCAGCACGGGGAGCCGCGGCAATCAGCCCCAGCATTTT. Its translation is CASTGSRGNQPQHF.

This clone occurred a few times. This chain connects TRBV19 to TRBJ2-1; 8 bases are a match to TRBD2. V lost 4 bases to trimming and J lost 10 bases; unmatched junction nucleotides: 3. In germline, CDR1 is LNHDA, CDR2 SQIVND (reference sequence). CDR3 length equals 12 residues. The CDR3 DNA sequence: TGTGCCAGTAGTACCAGGACTAGCGAGCAGTTCTTC. This encodes CASSTRTSEQFF.

This rearrangement joins TRBV29-1 to TRBJ1-5; D ambiguous. Looked up from germline, CDR1 is SQVTM and CDR2 is ANQGSEA. The CDR3 runs 12 residues. V lost 4 bases and J 6 bases, leaving 10 bases between the germline ends. The CDR3 region has the DNA TGCAGCGTTGGGAATTTGGGTCAGCCCCAGCATTTT. It encodes CSVGNLGQPQHF. Full variable domain (outside the CDR3, taken from reference TRBV29-1 and TRBJ1-5): SAVISQKPSRDICQRGTSLTIQCQVDSQVTMMFWYRQQPGQSLTLIATANQGSEATYESGFVIDKFPISRPNLTFSTLTVSNMSPEDSSIYLCSVGNLGQPQHFGDGTRLSIL.

This chain joins TRBV7-2 and TRBJ2-7, with 14 bases fitting TRBD2. V dropped 1 base and J dropped 0; count of bases not matched to a gene: 5. Germline V gene data show CDR1 as SGHTA and CDR2 as FQGNSA. This CDR3 is 18 amino acids long. This chain's CDR3 is CASSLGTSGRRLSYEQYF. CDR3 DNA sequence: TGTGCCAGCAGCTTAGGGACTAGCGGGAGGAGACTCTCCTACGAGCAGTACTTC.

The V call is TRBV28, the J call TRBJ2-6; no clear D. Germline CDR1 reads MDHEN; CDR2 reads SYDVKM. This CDR3 is 15 amino acids long. Trimming removed 6 bases at V and 0 bases at J, with 9 bases between. In DNA form, the CDR3 reads TGTGCCAGCAGGGATCGGCTCTCTGGGGCCAACGTCCTGACTTTC. Translated, it gives CASRDRLSGANVLTF.

The table lists this clone with a count of one. The genes are TRBV2 and TRBJ2-5, with unresolved D. The DNA end favors TRBJ2-7, so the J call may be wrong. The length of the CDR3 is 10 residues. CDR1 is SNHLY and CDR2 is FYNNEI in the germline V gene. DNA for the CDR3: TGTGCCAGCAGTTCCTACGAGCAGTACTTC. Its protein product is CASSSYEQYF.

The rearrangement uses TRBV6-1 and TRBJ2-4; tentatively, D is TRBD1 (6 bases). In germline, CDR1 is MNHNS, CDR2 SASEGT. The CDR3 spans 20 residues. V was shortened by 6 bases and J by 0 bases, with 27 bases between the two germline ends. CDR3 nucleotides: TGTGCCAGCAGCGAACGGACAGCTATAGATATTCAACTAGCCAAAAACATTCAGTACTTC. Its protein is CASSERTAIDIQLAKNIQYF.

This rearrangement joins TRBV11-2 to TRBJ2-5; 9 bases are a match to TRBD2. Germline CDR1 reads SGHAT; CDR2 reads FQNNGV. Trimming took 4 bases from V and 5 from J; bases not matched to a gene: 8. This CDR3 comprises 15 residues. The CDR3 reads CASSWVAGGSETQYF. DNA for the CDR3: TGTGCCAGCAGCTGGGTGGCGGGAGGGAGTGAGACCCAGTACTTC. Using reference TRBV11-2 and TRBJ2-5 for the parts outside the CDR3, the full variable domain is EAGVAQSPRYKIIEKRQSVAFWCNPISGHATLYWYQQILGQGPKLLIQFQNNGVVDDSQLPKDRFSAERLKGVDSTLKIQPAKLEDSAVYLCASSWVAGGSETQYFGPGTRLLVL.

This clone was seen once. The gene calls are TRBV5-1 and TRBJ1-5, with D unclear. The CDR3 runs 15 residues. V was clipped by 0 bases and J by 3 bases, with 10 bases between them. Germline CDR1 SGHRS, CDR2 YFSETQ. The CDR3 here is CASSLGGLSNQPQHF. The CDR3 DNA reads TGCGCCAGCAGCTTGGGAGGGCTTTCCAATCAGCCCCAGCATTTT.

CDR3 residues: CASSPFSYEQYF. CDR3 coding DNA: TGTGCCAGCTCACCTTTTTCCTACGAGCAGTACTTC. The V call is TRBV18, the J call TRBJ2-7; D unclear. Germline loops: CDR1 KGHSH, CDR2 LQKENI. Trimming removed 3 bases from V and 1 base from J, with 4 bases in between. CDR3 length: 12 amino acids.

A word on this clone: One end of the junction fails to match germline, which may point to a read error. The J gene is TRBJ2-3, the V gene TRBV7-2, with TRBD2 as a possible D gene (6 bases). Germline CDR1 SGHTA, CDR2 FQGNSA. The CDR3 length is 15 residues. The CDR3 is CAGSLSRGASDTQYF. DNA of the CDR3: TGTGCCGGCAGCTTATCGCGGGGAGCCTCAGATACGCAGTATTTT.

The CDR3 region is CASSLRRGLAGAEQFF. CDR3 nucleotides: TGTGCCAGCAGCCTACGGCGCGGGCTAGCGGGAGCTGAGCAGTTCTTC. This chain joins TRBV13 and TRBJ2-1; 10 bases map to TRBD2. The V and J ends lost 5 bases and 9 bases, in that order; junction bases with no gene match: 13. The germline V gene has CDR1 PRHDT and CDR2 FYEKMQ (reference sequence). The CDR3 extends over 16 amino acids.

This clone appeared a single time. The chain uses TRBV7-2 and TRBJ1-2; 7 bases fit TRBD1. CDR1 is SGHTA and CDR2 is FQGNSA in the germline V gene. V lost 6 bases and J lost 2; bases outside the gene matches: 9. This CDR3 is built from 15 residues. The CDR3, as DNA: TGTGCCAGCAGATTCACGGTGACAGGGAACTATGGCTACACCTTC. It encodes CASRFTVTGNYGYTF.

CDR3 loop: CASSSIRGNEQFF. For the CDR3, the DNA is TGTGCCAGCAGCTCGATAAGGGGCAATGAGCAGTTCTTC. V usage is TRBV11-3 and J usage is TRBJ2-1; D may be TRBD1 (5 bases). This CDR3 spans 13 amino acids. Deletions cut 4 bases from V and 6 bases from J, with 10 bases between. Germline CDR1 SGHNT, CDR2 YENEEA.

As for this clone: An end of the junction differs from the germline gene, which may be a read error. J is TRBJ2-7 and V is TRBV5-1, with D unresolved. Germline V gives CDR1 SGHRS, CDR2 YFSETQ. The CDR3 has 14 residues. This CDR3 is CASSLAGRFYEQYF. The CDR3 region has the DNA TGTGCCAGCAGTCTGGCAGGCAGGTTCTACGAGCAGTACTTC.

V usage is TRBV6-1 and J usage is TRBJ1-1, with D perhaps TRBD1 (5 bases). V shed 2 bases and J shed 8 bases, with 15 bases lying between them. This CDR3 contains 14 residues. Germline assignment: CDR1 MNHNS and CDR2 SASEGT. DNA of the CDR3: TGTGCCAGCAGTGAAAGGTGGGGCGGGGCAGAAGCTTTCTTT. Residues: CASSERWGGAEAFF.

V usage is TRBV6-1 and J usage is TRBJ2-7; D not certain. The germline V gene encodes CDR1 MNHNS and CDR2 SASEGT. Trimming removed 1 base from V and 7 bases from J, with 14 bases in between. The CDR3 is 14 residues long. The CDR3 sequence is CASSEGDLPQEQYF. The CDR3 nucleotides are TGTGCCAGCAGTGAAGGTGACTTGCCCCAGGAGCAGTACTTC.

CDR3 coding DNA: TGTGCCACCAGCACCGGGGACTCCAATGAGCAGTTCTTC. Its protein product is CATSTGDSNEQFF. The chain joins TRBV15 to TRBJ2-1; D is possibly TRBD2 (6 bases). Germline CDR1 reads LNHNV; CDR2 reads YYDKDF (reference sequence). The CDR3 is 13 amino acids. Trimming pared 4 bases from V and 6 bases from J, leaving 10 bases between.

The chain has TRBV28 and TRBJ2-7, with D perhaps matching TRBD1 or TRBD2 (5 bases each). This CDR3 contains 11 residues. Trimming pared 4 bases from V and 7 bases from J, leaving 8 bases between. The germline CDR1 and CDR2 sequences are MDHEN and SYDVKM. CDR3 in DNA: TGTGCCAGCAGTTGGGGACCTGAGCAGTACTTC. It translates to CASSWGPEQYF.

V usage is TRBV5-1 and J usage is TRBJ2-1; D ambiguous. V was pared by 0 bases and J by 9 bases, with 13 bases between. The CDR3 length is 14 residues. Germline-derived CDR1 and CDR2 are SGHRS and YFSETQ. CDR3 protein: CASSLAAGFSEQFF. In DNA form, the CDR3 reads TGCGCCAGCAGCTTGGCCGCAGGCTTCAGTGAGCAGTTCTTC.